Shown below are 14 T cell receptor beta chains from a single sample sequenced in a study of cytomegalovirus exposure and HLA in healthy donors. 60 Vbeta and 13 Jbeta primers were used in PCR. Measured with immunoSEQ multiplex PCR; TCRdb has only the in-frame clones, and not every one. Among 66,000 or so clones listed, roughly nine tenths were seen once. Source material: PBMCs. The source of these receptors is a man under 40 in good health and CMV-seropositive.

Written as DNA, the CDR3 is TGTGCCAGCAGTTACCCCGGGACAGGGAACACTGAAGCTTTCTTT. Residues: CASSYPGTGNTEAFF. V usage is TRBV7-9 and J usage is TRBJ1-1, with TRBD1 identical over 8 bases. J was trimmed by 1 base and V by 6 bases; bases with no gene match: 7. The CDR3 has 15 amino acids. The germline CDR1 and CDR2 sequences are SEHNR and FQNEAQ (reference sequence).

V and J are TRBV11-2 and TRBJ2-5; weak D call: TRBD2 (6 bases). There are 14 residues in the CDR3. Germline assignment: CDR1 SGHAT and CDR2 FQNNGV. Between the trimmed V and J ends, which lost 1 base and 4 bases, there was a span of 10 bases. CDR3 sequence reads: CASSLGGAGETQYF. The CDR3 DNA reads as TGTGCCAGCAGCTTAGGGGGAGCGGGAGAGACCCAGTACTTC.

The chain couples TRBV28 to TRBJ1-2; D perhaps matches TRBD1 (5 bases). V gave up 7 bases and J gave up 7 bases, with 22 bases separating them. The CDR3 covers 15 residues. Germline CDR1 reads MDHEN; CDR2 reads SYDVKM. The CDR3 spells CASINPWGEGSGYTF. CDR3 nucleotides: TGTGCCAGCATCAACCCCTGGGGGGAAGGGAGTGGCTACACCTTC.

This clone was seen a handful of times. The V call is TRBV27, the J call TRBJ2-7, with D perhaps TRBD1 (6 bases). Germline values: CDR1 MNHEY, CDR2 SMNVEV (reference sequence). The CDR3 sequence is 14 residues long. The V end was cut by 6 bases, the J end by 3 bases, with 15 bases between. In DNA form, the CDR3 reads TGTGCCAGCAGGTGGGGGCAGCGTTACTACGAGCAGTACTTC. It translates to CASRWGQRYYEQYF.

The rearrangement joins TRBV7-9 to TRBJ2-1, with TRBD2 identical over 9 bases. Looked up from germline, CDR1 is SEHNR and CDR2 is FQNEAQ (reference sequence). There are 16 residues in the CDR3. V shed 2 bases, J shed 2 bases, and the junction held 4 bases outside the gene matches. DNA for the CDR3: TGTGCCAGCAGCTTAAAGGCGGGAGGGCCCTACAATGAGCAGTTCTTC. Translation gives CASSLKAGGPYNEQFF.

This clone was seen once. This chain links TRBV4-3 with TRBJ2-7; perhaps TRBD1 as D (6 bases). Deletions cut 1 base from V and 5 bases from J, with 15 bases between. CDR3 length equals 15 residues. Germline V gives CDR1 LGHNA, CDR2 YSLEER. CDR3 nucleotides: TGCGCCAGCAGCCAAGGGGACACTTTTTCCCACGAGCAGTACTTC. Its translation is CASSQGDTFSHEQYF.

CDR3 DNA sequence: TGCAGCGTTGGCCCAGGCTACAATGAGCAGTTCTTC. It encodes CSVGPGYNEQFF. V is TRBV29-1 and J is TRBJ2-1; D gene unclear. Looked up from germline, CDR1 is SQVTM and CDR2 is ANQGSEA. The CDR3 contains 12 residues. V lost 4 bases to trimming and J lost 3 bases, with 7 bases between them.

Here the CDR3 DNA reads TGTGCCAGCAGTTACTCGAGGGCAGTAGACGGGGAGCTGTTTTTT. Translation gives CASSYSRAVDGELFF. The chain joins TRBV6-6 to TRBJ2-2; D is perhaps TRBD2 (5 bases). V shed 0 bases and J shed 7 bases, with 12 bases lying between them. The CDR3 covers 15 residues. Germline lookup yields CDR1 MNHNY and CDR2 SVGAGI (reference sequence).

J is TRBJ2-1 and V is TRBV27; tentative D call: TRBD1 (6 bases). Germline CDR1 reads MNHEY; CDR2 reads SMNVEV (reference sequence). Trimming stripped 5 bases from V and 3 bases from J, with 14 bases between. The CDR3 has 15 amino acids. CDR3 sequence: CASSDPQGYYNEQFF. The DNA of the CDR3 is TGTGCCAGCAGTGATCCTCAGGGGTACTACAATGAGCAGTTCTTC.

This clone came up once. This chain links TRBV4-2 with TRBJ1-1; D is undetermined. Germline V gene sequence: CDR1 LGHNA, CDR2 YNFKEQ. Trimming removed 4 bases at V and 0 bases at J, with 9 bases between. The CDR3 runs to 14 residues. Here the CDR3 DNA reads TGTGCCAGCAGCCGAGAAACATTGAACACTGAAGCTTTCTTT. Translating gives CASSRETLNTEAFF.

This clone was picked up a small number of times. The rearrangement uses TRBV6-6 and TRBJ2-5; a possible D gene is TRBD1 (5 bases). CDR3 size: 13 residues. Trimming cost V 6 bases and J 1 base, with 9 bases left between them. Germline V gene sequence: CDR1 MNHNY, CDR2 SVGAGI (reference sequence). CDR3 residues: CASRDTFQETQYF. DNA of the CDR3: TGTGCCAGCAGGGACACTTTCCAAGAGACCCAGTACTTC.

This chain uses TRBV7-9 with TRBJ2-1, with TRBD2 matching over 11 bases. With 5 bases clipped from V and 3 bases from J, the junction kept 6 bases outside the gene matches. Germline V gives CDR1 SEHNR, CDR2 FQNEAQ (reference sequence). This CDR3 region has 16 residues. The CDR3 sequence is CASSQLLAGGYNEQFF. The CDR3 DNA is TGTGCCAGCAGCCAACTTCTAGCGGGAGGCTACAATGAGCAGTTCTTC.

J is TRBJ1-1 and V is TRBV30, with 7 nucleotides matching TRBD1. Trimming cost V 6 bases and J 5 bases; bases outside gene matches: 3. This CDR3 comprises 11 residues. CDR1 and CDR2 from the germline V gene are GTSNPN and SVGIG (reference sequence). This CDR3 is CACAGGTEAFF. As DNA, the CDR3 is TGTGCCTGTGCAGGGGGAACTGAAGCTTTCTTT.

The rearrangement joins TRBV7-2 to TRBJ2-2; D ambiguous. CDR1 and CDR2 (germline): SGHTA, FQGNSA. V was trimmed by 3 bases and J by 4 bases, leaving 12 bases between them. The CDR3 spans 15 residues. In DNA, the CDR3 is TGTGCCAGCAGCTTGGTTCTAGATGGCACCGGGGAGCTGTTTTTT. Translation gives CASSLVLDGTGELFF.